The present T cell receptor (beta chain) was sequenced within a study of CD8 T cells in Susac syndrome. Study details: Patients with Susac syndrome were, at the time of blood collection, therapy-naive, maintained on corticosteroids, or maintained on intravenous immunoglobulin alone.

TEMRA cells were FACS-enriched, with CD8+ and CD4+ T cells isolated negatively. The CDR3 is 15 residues long. V lost 2 bases and J 4 bases, leaving 12 bases between the germline ends. Germline V gene sequence: CDR1 LGHDT, CDR2 YNNKEL (reference sequence). After extraction with the RNeasy kit, about 0.5 to 1 ug of the RNA was reverse transcribed using random hexamers. Coverage of TCR beta CDR3 amplification by immunoSEQ multiplex PCR extended to 54 Vbeta and 13 Jbeta. Via MiXCR, TCRdb re-called the immunoSEQ multiplex PCR reads, giving one row per CDR3 protein. Among 160,000 or so distinct CDR3 sequences listed, under 95% were seen once.

The source material was CD4+ T cells from PBMCs. This clonotype originated in a human donor with Susac syndrome. The chain has TRBV3-1 and TRBJ1-3; unclear D gene. This CDR3 is CASSQRRATGNTIYF. The CDR3 DNA reads TGTGCCAGCAGCCAACGCCGCGCGACCGGAAACACCATATATTTT.